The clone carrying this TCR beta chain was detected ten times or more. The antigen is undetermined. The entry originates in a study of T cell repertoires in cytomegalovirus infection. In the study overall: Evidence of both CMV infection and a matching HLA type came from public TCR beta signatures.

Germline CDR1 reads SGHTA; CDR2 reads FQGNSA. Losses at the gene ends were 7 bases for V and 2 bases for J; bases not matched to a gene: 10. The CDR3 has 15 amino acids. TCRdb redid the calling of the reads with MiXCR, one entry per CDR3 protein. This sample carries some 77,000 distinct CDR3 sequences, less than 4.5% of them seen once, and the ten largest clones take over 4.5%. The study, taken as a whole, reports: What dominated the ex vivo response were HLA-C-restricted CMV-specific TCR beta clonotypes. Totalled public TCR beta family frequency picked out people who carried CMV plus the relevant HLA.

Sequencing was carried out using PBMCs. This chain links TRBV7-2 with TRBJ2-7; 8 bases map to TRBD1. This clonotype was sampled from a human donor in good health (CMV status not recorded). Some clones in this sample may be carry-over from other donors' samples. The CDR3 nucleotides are TGTGCCAGCACAATTAACCTCAGGGGGCCCTACGAGCAGTACTTC. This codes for CASTINLRGPYEQYF.